This T cell receptor beta chain was sequenced during a study of cytomegalovirus exposure and HLA in healthy donors. Whole-study results and caveats: Cytomegalovirus-associated status was assigned to 164 TCR beta chains. In a later analysis, compared with equally common non-associated chains, HLA-associated beta chains were more expanded. In a later analysis, CMV-associated beta chains were mostly HLA-associated, it appeared.

Each donor's status was that of a healthy bone marrow donor. Looked up from germline, CDR1 is SGHTA and CDR2 is FQGNSA. The germline V and J ends were trimmed by 5 bases and 3 bases, with 7 bases remaining between them. The CDR3 contains 12 residues. Worth noting for this clone: Its matching antigen is unknown.

60 Vbeta and 13 Jbeta primers were used in PCR. TCRdb's copy holds only in-frame clones and misses some; the assay was immunoSEQ multiplex PCR. The sample shows 130,000 or so clones, around four fifths of them seen only once. The origin of this receptor is a man aged 40-50 years in good health and CMV-seronegative. The rearrangement links TRBV7-2 to TRBJ1-2; D gene uncertain. The sample comprised PBMCs. The DNA for the CDR3 is TGTGCCAGCAGCCGATCAGACTATGGCTACACCTTC. Amino acids: CASSRSDYGYTF.